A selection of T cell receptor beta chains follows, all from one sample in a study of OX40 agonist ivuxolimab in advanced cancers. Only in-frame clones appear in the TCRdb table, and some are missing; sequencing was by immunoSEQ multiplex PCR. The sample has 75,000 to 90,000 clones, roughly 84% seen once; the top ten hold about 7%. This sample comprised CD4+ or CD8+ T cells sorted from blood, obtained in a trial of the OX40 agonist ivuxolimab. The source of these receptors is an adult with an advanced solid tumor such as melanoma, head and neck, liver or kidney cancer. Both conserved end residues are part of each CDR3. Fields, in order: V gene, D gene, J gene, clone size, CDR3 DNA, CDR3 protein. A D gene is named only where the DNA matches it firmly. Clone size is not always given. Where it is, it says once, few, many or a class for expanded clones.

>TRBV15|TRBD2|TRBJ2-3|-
TGTGCCACCAGCAGAGAAGGGCTAGCGGGGCACACAGATACGCAGTATTTT
CATSREGLAGHTDTQYF
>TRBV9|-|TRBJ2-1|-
TGTGCCAGCAGCGGCCGTCCCCAGGCGTACAATGAGCAGTTCTTC
CASSGRPQAYNEQFF
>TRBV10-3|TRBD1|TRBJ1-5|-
TGTGCCACCTGGGGGGGACAGGGGAGCAATCAGCCCCAGCATTTT
CATWGGQGSNQPQHF
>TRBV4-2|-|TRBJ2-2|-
TGTGCCAGCAGCCAAGCGTCCGGGACGATCGGGGAGCTGTTTTTT
CASSQASGTIGELFF
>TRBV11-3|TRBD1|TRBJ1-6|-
TGTGCCAGCAGTGGACAGGGTCCCGAGAGCTCCTATAATTCACCCCTCCACTTT
CASSGQGPESSYNSPLHF
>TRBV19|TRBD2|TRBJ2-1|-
TGTGCCAGTAGTGTGACGGGGGGGGTCTACAATGAGCAGTTCTTC
CASSVTGGVYNEQFF
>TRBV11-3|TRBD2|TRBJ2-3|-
TGTGCCAGCAGCTTCTCGAGCGGGGCTAGCACAGATACGCAGTATTTT
CASSFSSGASTDTQYF
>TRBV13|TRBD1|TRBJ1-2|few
TGTGCCAGCAGCTTGACAGGGGTCTATGGCTACACCTTC
CASSLTGVYGYTF
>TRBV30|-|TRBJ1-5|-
TGTGCCTGGAGCACGGTGCATCAGCCCCAGCATTTT
CAWSTVHQPQHF
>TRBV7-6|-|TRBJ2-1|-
TGTGCCAGCAGCCTTATGGGAAGGAGGTCCTACAATGAGCAGTTCTTC
CASSLMGRRSYNEQFF
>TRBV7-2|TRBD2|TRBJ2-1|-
TGTGCCAGCAGACGGGGGGGCAGTTACAATGAGCAGTTCTTC
CASRRGGSYNEQFF
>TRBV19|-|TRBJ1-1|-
TGTGCCAGTAGTATAGGCGGGGTAATAGGGAACACTGAAGCTTTCTTT
CASSIGGVIGNTEAFF
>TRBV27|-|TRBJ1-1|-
TGTGCCAGCAGTTTATCATCAAGCAGGGATGAAGCTTTCTTT
CASSLSSSRDEAFF
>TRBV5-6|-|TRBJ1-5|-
TGTGCCAGCAGCTTGGCGGGGGGGATTCAGCCCCAGCATTTT
CASSLAGGIQPQHF
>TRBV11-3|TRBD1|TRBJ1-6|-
TGTGCCAGCAGCTTAGATCAGGGGGGATCGAGATATAATTCACCCCTCCACTTT
CASSLDQGGSRYNSPLHF
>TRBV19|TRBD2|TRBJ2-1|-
TGTGCCAGTAGTTCAGCGACTAGCTTAGACTACAATGAGCAGTTCTTC
CASSSATSLDYNEQFF
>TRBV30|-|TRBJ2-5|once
TGTGCCTGGAGTGTAGTTGGGGGCGAGTACTTC
CAWSVVGGEYF
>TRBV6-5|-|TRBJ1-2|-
TGTGCCAGCAGTTACCAACCTAACTATGGCTACACCTTC
CASSYQPNYGYTF
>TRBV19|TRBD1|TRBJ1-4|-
TGTGCCACCGCAGGGGGCGTTCATGAAAAACTGTTTTTT
CATAGGVHEKLFF
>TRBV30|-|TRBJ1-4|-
TGTGCCTGGAGTGTGCTTGAAAAACTGTTTTTT
CAWSVLEKLFF
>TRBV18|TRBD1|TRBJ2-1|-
TGTGCCAGCTCACCACCTCTTGACAGGGCCAATGAGCAGTTCTTC
CASSPPLDRANEQFF